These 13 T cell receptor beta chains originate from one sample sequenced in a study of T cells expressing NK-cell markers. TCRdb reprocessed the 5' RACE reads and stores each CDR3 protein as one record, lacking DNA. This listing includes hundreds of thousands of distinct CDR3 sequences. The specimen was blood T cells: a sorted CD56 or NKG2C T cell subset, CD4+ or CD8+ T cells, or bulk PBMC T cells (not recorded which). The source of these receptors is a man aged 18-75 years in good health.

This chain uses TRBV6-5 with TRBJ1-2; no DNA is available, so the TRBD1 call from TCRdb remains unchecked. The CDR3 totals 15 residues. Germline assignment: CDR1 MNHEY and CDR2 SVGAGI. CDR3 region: CASSLDTGFRGGYTF.

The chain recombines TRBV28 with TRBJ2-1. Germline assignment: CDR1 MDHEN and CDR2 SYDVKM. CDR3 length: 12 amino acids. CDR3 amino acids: CASSFGRREQFF.

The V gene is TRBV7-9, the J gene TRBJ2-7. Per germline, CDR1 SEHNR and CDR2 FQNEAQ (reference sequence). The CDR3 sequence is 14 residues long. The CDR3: CASSLGVTPSEQYF.

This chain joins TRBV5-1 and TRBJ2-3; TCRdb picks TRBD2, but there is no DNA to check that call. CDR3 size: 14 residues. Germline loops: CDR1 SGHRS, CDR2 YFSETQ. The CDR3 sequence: CASLAGRSTDTQYF.

CDR3 sequence: CSAQDWRGYNEQFF. The V call is TRBV20-1, the J call TRBJ2-1; the D call of TRBD2 rests on TCRdb alone, since no DNA is present to check it. The CDR3 covers 14 residues. Germline V gene lookup returns CDR1 DFQATT and CDR2 SNEGSKA (reference sequence).

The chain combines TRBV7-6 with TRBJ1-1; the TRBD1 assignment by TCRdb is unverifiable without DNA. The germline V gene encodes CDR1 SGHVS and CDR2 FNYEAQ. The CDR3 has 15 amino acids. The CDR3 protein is CASSLAAGANTEAFF. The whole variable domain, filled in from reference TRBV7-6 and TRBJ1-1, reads GAGVSQSPRYKVTKRGQDVALRCDPISGHVSLYWYRQALGQGPEFLTYFNYEAQQDKSGLPNDRFSAERPEGSISTLTIQRTEQRDSAMYRCASSLAAGANTEAFFGQGTRLTVV.

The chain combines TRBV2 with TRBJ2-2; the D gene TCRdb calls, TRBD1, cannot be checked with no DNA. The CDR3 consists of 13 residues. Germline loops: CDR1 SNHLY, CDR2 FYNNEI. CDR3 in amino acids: CASTTGGTGELFF.

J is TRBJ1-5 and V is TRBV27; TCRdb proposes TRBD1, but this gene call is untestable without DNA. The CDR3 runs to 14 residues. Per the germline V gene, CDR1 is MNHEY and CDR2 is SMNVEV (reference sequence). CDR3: CASGDRDRARPQHF.

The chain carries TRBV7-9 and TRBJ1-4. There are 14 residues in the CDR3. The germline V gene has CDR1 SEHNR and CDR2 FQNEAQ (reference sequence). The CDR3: CASSLVGTNEKLFF.

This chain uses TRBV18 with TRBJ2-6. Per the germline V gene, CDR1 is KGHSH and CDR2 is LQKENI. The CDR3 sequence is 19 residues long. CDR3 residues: CASSPGQFGASSGANVLTF.

CDR3 sequence: CSATPERELQETQYF. The chain links TRBV20-1 to TRBJ2-5; TCRdb designates TRBD2, a call that cannot be tested without DNA. Germline V gives CDR1 DFQATT, CDR2 SNEGSKA (reference sequence). The CDR3 spans 15 residues.

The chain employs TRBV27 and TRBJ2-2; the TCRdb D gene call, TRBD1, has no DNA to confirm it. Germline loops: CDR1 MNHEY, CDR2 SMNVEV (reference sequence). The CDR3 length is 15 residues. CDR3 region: CASSLTRGRTGELFF.

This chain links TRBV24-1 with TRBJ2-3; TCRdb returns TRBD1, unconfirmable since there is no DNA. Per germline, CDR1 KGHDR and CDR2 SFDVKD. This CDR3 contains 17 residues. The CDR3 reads CATIIQGMGPSTDTQYF.